Below, one T cell receptor beta chain is given with its context. The antigen is unknown. The record originates from a study of cytomegalovirus exposure and HLA in healthy donors. General study results and limits: Across donors, sequencing depth was assumed by presence/absence analyses to be roughly uniform. With later analysis, a missense DCLRE1C variant became linked to TCR beta V- and J-gene trimming.

Trimming stripped 1 base from V and 4 bases from J, with 14 bases between. The CDR3 totals 15 residues. CDR1 and CDR2 (germline): SGHTS, YDEGEE. Both 60 Vbeta primers and 13 Jbeta primers went into the PCR. Repertoires were generated with immunoSEQ multiplex PCR, while TCRdb's copy carries only in-frame clones and drops some. The data hold roughly 97,000 clones, with about four fifths observed a single time. The chain joins TRBV5-8 to TRBJ1-1; possible D gene TRBD1, 6 bases. Sequenced input: PBMCs. The TCR originated in a man aged 35 to 55 in good health and CMV-seropositive. In DNA, the CDR3 is TGTGCCAGCAGCTTGTCACAGGGTCGGGCCACTGAAGCTTTCTTT. It specifies CASSLSQGRATEAFF. The whole variable domain, remainder taken from reference TRBV5-8 and TRBJ1-1, is EAGVTQSPTHLIKTRGQQATLRCSPISGHTSVYWYQQALGLGLQFLLWYDEGEERNRGNFPPRFSGRQFPNYSSELNVNALELEDSALYLCASSLSQGRATEAFFGQGTRLTVV.